These T cell receptor beta chains were read from a single sample in a study of T cell repertoires and HLA-DP antigens. These receptors' antigens are unknown. Sequenced by immunoSEQ multiplex PCR; TCRdb stores in-frame clones only, minus some. The table records about 73,000 clones, roughly 77% of them present only once. The sequenced material came from CD4+ T cells from PBMCs. The receptors here all came from a man in his sixties in good health and CMV-seronegative. Each CDR3 is given with its conserved first and last residue. A D gene is named only where the DNA matches it firmly. Clone size is shown for a subset of rows, as once, few, many or a class of expanded clone.

j_gene	d_gene	v_gene	abundance	CDR3nt	CDR3aa
TRBJ2-5	TRBD1	TRBV7-3	-	TGTGCCAGCAGCCCTGGACAGGGAGAGACCCAGTACTTC	CASSPGQGETQYF
TRBJ2-2	-	TRBV7-2	-	TGTGCCAGCAGCTTAGAGCGCGAAACCGGGGAGCTGTTTTTT	CASSLERETGELFF
TRBJ2-3	-	TRBV7-8	-	TGTGCCAGCAGCTTCCGACCTACTAGCACAGATACGCAGTATTTT	CASSFRPTSTDTQYF
TRBJ2-3	-	TRBV5-6	few	TGTGCCAGCAGTTCGAGCGGGACAGATACGCAGTATTTT	CASSSSGTDTQYF
TRBJ1-5	-	TRBV30	-	TGTGCCTGGAGTGTACTAGGGGGTCATCAAAATCAGCCCCAGCATTTT	CAWSVLGGHQNQPQHF
TRBJ2-3	TRBD2	TRBV10-3	-	TGTGCCATCAAAGAAGCGGGAGACGCAGATACGCAGTATTTT	CAIKEAGDADTQYF
TRBJ2-5	-	TRBV10-1	-	TGCGCCAGCAGTGAGTCGGGGGGGACCCAGTACTTC	CASSESGGTQYF
TRBJ2-3	-	TRBV4-3	-	TGCGCCAGCAGCCAAGATCTAAGGCGCAGGGGCGGCGCAGATACGCAGTATTTT	CASSQDLRRRGGADTQYF
TRBJ2-1	TRBD2	TRBV28	-	TGTGCCAGCAGTTTAGCGGGGGGGCCCCTGGGGGAGCAGTTCTTC	CASSLAGGPLGEQFF
TRBJ1-1	-	TRBV5-1	-	TGCGCCAGCAGCTTGGCCAGGGGAAGAACCCGCGGAGATCCTTTCTTT	CASSLARGRTRGDPFF
TRBJ2-5	-	TRBV10-2	-	TGCGCCAGCAGGGAGACAGGTTTAATGGGAGAGACCCAGTACTTC	CASRETGLMGETQYF
TRBJ1-5	-	TRBV15	-	TGTGCCACCAGCAGAGACTTCTCGGGGGATCAGCCCCAGCATTTT	CATSRDFSGDQPQHF
TRBJ1-1	TRBD1	TRBV18	-	TGTGCCAGCTCCCAAAGTCTTATGCAGGGGGACACTGAAGCTTTCTTT	CASSQSLMQGDTEAFF
TRBJ2-1	-	TRBV29-1	-	TGCAGCGTTGATGGTACTCCTTTTGATGAGCAGTTCTTC	CSVDGTPFDEQFF
TRBJ2-5	-	TRBV11-2	-	TGTGCCAGCAGCTTAGGGACGGTGAAGGAGACCCAGTACTTC	CASSLGTVKETQYF
TRBJ2-3	-	TRBV6-1	-	TGTGCCAGCAGCCATGAGGGCCCCGTCACAGATACGCAGTATTTT	CASSHEGPVTDTQYF
TRBJ2-3	-	TRBV12-2	-	TGTGCAAGTCGCTTAGCGTCTAGCACAGATACGCAGTATTTT	CASRLASSTDTQYF
TRBJ1-5	-	TRBV10-3	-	TGTGCCATCAGTGACGTCAATAGCAATCAGCCCCAGCATTTT	CAISDVNSNQPQHF
TRBJ1-6	TRBD1	TRBV5-1	-	TGCGCCAGCAGACAGGACAGGGCTAATTCACCCCTCCACTTT	CASRQDRANSPLHF
TRBJ2-2	-	TRBV7-2	-	TGTGCCAGCAGCCTTCAAGCGGACCCTAGGACCGGGGAGCTGTTTTTT	CASSLQADPRTGELFF
TRBJ1-2	-	TRBV6-5	-	TGTGCCAGCAGTTGGGGTCCTTTAAGAAAAGGCTACACCTTC	CASSWGPLRKGYTF
TRBJ2-5	TRBD2	TRBV7-2	-	TGTGCCAGCAGCTCCACCGGGACTAGCGGGGTTGAGACCCAGTACTTC	CASSSTGTSGVETQYF
TRBJ1-2	-	TRBV4-3	few	TGCGCCAGCAGCACGCTTGCGGGGGGCGACTATGGCTACACCTTC	CASSTLAGGDYGYTF
TRBJ1-4	-	TRBV19	-	TGTGCCAGTTCCACCCAGAGGAATGAAAAACTGTTTTTT	CASSTQRNEKLFF
TRBJ2-1	TRBD1	TRBV7-2	-	TGTGCCAGCAGCTTATCGCGGACAGGGTACAATGAGCAGTTCTTC	CASSLSRTGYNEQFF
TRBJ1-4	-	TRBV5-1	-	TGCGCCAGCAGCCCCGAGGGCAGGTCGAATGAAAAACTGTTTTTT	CASSPEGRSNEKLFF
TRBJ1-2	-	TRBV6-5	-	TGTGCCAGCAGCTCTAGCCGCACAGGGACCTATGGCTACACCTTC	CASSSSRTGTYGYTF
TRBJ2-3	TRBD2	TRBV5-4	-	TGTGCCAGCAGCCGCACTAGCGGGAGCACAGATACGCAGTATTTT	CASSRTSGSTDTQYF
TRBJ2-1	-	TRBV5-6	once	TGTGCCAGCAGCCGCGGACAGTCGGACTACAATGAGCAGTTCTTC	CASSRGQSDYNEQFF
TRBJ2-5	TRBD2	TRBV2	-	TGTGCCACCAAGAAGACTAGCGGGGGCCAGCAAGAGACCCAGTACTTC	CATKKTSGGQQETQYF
TRBJ2-1	TRBD2	TRBV7-2	few	TGTGCCAGCAGCTTAACTAGCGGGGGGCACAATGAGCAGTTCTTC	CASSLTSGGHNEQFF
TRBJ2-7	TRBD1	TRBV4-3	-	TGCGCCAGCAGCCAAGGGGGACAGGGGCGGCAGTACTTC	CASSQGGQGRQYF
TRBJ2-1	-	TRBV12-2	few	TGTGCAAGTCGCTTAGCGCGGGGTAGCGGTAGCTCCTACAATGAGCAGTTCTTC	CASRLARGSGSSYNEQFF
TRBJ2-1	-	TRBV9	-	TGTGCCAGCAGCGAGGGGGAGGGCCATCGGGTTTACAATGAGCAGTTCTTC	CASSEGEGHRVYNEQFF
TRBJ2-3	-	TRBV6-5	-	TGTGCCAGCAGTTCCCCGGGACAACGCACAGATACGCAGTATTTT	CASSSPGQRTDTQYF
TRBJ1-2	-	TRBV5-1	-	TGCGCCAGCAGCTTATGGACGGAAAACTATGGCTACACCTTC	CASSLWTENYGYTF
TRBJ1-2	-	TRBV5-6	-	TGTGCCAGCACAAGAGGGGCGGTGAACAACTATGGCTACACCTTC	CASTRGAVNNYGYTF
TRBJ2-5	TRBD1	TRBV7-9	-	TGTGCCAGCAGCAACAGACAGGGAAAAGAGACCCAGTACTTC	CASSNRQGKETQYF
TRBJ2-1	TRBD2	TRBV19	-	TGTGCCAGTACCCCCGGGACTAATTACAATGAGCAGTTCTTC	CASTPGTNYNEQFF
TRBJ1-2	-	TRBV11-2	once	TGTGCCAGCAGCTTAGCACAGGGTACAGGGGGCTACACCTTC	CASSLAQGTGGYTF
TRBJ2-2	TRBD1	TRBV6-4	-	TGTGCCAGCAGTGAGACAGGGGAACACGGGGAGCTGTTTTTT	CASSETGEHGELFF
TRBJ2-5	-	TRBV11-1	-	TGTGCCAGCACGGAGCGTTCTCAAGAGACCCAGTACTTC	CASTERSQETQYF
TRBJ1-3	-	TRBV5-5	-	TGTGCCAGCAGCTTGGGGCCAGGAGACTCTGGAAACACCATATATTTT	CASSLGPGDSGNTIYF
TRBJ2-3	-	TRBV15	-	TGTGCCACCAGCAGTAGGGGCACGGGCCAAGATACGCAGTATTTT	CATSSRGTGQDTQYF
TRBJ1-1	-	TRBV7-8	-	TGTGCCAGCAGCCCAAACAGGAACACTGAAGCTTTCTTT	CASSPNRNTEAFF
TRBJ1-1	TRBD1	TRBV25-1	once	TGTGCCAGCAGTGTAACAGGGGCAATGAACACTGAAGCTTTCTTT	CASSVTGAMNTEAFF
TRBJ2-5	TRBD2	TRBV5-4	-	TGTGCCAGCAGCTTAACTAGCGGGGGGGAGACCCAGTACTTC	CASSLTSGGETQYF
TRBJ2-1	-	TRBV19	-	TGTGCCAGTTCGATGCTTGTGCGGAATGAGCAGTTCTTC	CASSMLVRNEQFF
TRBJ2-5	-	TRBV30	-	TGTGCCTGGAGTGTACAGAGAAGACAAGAGACCCAGTACTTC	CAWSVQRRQETQYF
TRBJ1-5	-	TRBV4-1	-	TGCGCCAGCAGCCAAGACGGTGGGTTGGGTAATCAGCCCCAGCATTTT	CASSQDGGLGNQPQHF
TRBJ1-2	-	TRBV19	-	TGTGCCAGTAGTCCCTCGGGAGTTAACTATGGCTACACCTTC	CASSPSGVNYGYTF